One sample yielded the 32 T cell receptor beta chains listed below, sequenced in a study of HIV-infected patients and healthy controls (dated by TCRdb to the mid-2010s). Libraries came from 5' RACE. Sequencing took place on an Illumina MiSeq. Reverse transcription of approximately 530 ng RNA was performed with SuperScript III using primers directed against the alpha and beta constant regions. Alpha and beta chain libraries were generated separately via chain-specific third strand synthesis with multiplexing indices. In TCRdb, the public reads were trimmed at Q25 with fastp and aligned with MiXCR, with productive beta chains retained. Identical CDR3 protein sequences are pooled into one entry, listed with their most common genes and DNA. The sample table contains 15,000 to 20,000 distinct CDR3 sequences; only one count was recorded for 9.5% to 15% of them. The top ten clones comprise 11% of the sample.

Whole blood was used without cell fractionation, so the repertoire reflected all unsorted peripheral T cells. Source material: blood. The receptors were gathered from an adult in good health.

The CDR3, as DNA: TGTGCCAGCAGCTTAGTCAGTGGTTGGGGTTCACCCCTCCACTTT. Its protein is CASSLVSGWGSPLHF. The chain has TRBV7-6 and TRBJ1-6; no clear D gene. Trimming stripped 1 base from V and 9 bases from J, with 13 bases between. From germline, CDR1 is SGHVS and CDR2 FNYEAQ. The CDR3 length is 15 residues.

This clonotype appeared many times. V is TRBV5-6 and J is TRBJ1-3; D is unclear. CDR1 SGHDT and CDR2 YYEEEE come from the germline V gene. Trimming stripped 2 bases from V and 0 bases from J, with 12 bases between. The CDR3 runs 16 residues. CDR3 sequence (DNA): TGTGCCAGCAGCTTACCGGCGGATAGCTCTGGAAACACCATATATTTT. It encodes CASSLPADSSGNTIYF. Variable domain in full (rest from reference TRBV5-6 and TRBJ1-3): DAGVTQSPTHLIKTRGQQVTLRCSPKSGHDTVSWYQQALGQGPQFIFQYYEEEERQRGNFPDRFSGHQFPNYSSELNVNALLLGDSALYLCASSLPADSSGNTIYFGEGSWLTVV.

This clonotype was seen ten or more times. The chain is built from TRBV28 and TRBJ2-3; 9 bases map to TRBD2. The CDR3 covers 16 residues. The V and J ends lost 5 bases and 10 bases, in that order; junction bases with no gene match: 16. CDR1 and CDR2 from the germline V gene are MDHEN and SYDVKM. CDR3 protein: CASSIPPGLAGVAQYF. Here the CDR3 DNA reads TGTGCCAGCAGTATCCCCCCGGGACTAGCCGGGGTGGCGCAGTATTTT.

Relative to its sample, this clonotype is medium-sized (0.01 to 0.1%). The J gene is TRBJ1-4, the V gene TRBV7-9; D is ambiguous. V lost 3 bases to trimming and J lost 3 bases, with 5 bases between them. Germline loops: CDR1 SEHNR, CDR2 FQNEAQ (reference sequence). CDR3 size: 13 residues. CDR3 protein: CASSFQSNEKLFF. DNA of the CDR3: TGTGCCAGCAGCTTCCAGTCTAATGAAAAACTGTTTTTT.

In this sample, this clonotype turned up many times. The CDR3 DNA follows: TGTGCCACCAGCAGTCCCCGAACAGGGCTCCGTTTAACTAACTATGGCTACACCTTC. Translated: CATSSPRTGLRLTNYGYTF. This chain links TRBV15 with TRBJ1-2; weak D call: TRBD1 (6 bases). The germline gives CDR1 LNHNV, CDR2 YYDKDF (reference sequence). This CDR3 comprises 19 residues. Trimming stripped 3 bases from V and 0 bases from J, with 23 bases between.

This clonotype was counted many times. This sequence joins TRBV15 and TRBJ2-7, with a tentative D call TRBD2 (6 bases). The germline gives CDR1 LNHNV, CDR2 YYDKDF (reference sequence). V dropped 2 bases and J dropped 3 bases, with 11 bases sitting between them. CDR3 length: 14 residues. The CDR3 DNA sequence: TGTGCCACCAGCAGATTCGGGGGATTCTACGAGCAGTACTTC. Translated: CATSRFGGFYEQYF.

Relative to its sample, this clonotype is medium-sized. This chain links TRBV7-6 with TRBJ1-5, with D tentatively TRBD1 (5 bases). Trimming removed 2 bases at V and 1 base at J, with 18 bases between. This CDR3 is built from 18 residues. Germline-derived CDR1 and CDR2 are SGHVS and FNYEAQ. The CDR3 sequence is CASSLFPWGRESNQPQHF. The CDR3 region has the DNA TGTGCCAGCAGCTTATTTCCCTGGGGCAGGGAAAGCAATCAGCCCCAGCATTTT.

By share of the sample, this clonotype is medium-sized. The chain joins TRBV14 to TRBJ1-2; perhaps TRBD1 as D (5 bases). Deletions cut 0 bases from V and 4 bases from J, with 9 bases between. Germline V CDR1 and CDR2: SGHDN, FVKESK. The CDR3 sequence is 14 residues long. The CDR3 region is CASSQDRGGYGYTF. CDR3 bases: TGTGCCAGCAGCCAAGACCGGGGCGGCTATGGCTACACCTTC.

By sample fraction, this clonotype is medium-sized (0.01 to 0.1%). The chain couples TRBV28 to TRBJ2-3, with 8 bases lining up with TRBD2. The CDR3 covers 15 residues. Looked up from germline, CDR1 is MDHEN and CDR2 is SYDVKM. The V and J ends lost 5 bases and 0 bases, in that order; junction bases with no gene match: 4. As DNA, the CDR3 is TGTGCCAGCAGTCGCAGCGGGAGTAGCACAGATACGCAGTATTTT. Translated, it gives CASSRSGSSTDTQYF.

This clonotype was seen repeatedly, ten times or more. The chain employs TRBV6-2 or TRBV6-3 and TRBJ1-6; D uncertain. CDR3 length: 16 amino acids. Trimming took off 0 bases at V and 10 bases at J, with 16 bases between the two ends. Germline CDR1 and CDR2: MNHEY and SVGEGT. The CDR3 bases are TGTGCCAGCAGTTACTCCCCACGGGGATGGAGATCACCCCTCCACTTT. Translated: CASSYSPRGWRSPLHF.

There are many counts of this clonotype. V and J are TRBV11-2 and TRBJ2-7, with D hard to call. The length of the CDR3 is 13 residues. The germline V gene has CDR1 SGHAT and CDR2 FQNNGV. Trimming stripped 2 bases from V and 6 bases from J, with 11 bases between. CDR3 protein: CASSLMPQFEQYF. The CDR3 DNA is TGTGCCAGCAGCTTAATGCCTCAATTCGAGCAGTACTTC.

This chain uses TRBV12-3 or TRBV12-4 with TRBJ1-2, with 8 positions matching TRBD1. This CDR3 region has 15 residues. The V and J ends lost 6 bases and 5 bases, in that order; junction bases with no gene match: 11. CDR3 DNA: TGTGCCAGCAGGGGACAGGTCACCGGGCGTTATGGCTACACCTTC. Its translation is CASRGQVTGRYGYTF.

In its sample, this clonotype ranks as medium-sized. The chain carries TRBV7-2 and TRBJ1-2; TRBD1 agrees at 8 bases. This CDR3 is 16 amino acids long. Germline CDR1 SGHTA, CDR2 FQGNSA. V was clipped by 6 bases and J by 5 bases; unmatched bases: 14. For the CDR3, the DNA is TGTGCCAGCAGTTACTTACTAGACAGGGGAGCATATGGCTACACCTTC. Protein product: CASSYLLDRGAYGYTF. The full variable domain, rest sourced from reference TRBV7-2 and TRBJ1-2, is GAGVSQSPSNKVTEKGKDVELRCDPISGHTALYWYRQSLGQGLEFLIYFQGNSAPDKSGLPSDRFSAERTGGSVSTLTIQRTQQEDSAVYLCASSYLLDRGAYGYTFGSGTRLTVV.

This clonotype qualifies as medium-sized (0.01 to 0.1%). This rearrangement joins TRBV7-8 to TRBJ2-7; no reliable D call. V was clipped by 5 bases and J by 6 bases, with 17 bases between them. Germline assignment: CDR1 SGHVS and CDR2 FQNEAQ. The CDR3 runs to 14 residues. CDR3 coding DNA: TGTGCCAGCAGCCCCCCCGGACCTACCCCCGAGCAGTACTTC. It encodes CASSPPGPTPEQYF. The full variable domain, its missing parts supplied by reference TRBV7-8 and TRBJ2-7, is GAGVSQSPRYKVAKRGQDVALRCDPISGHVSLFWYQQALGQGPEFLTYFQNEAQLDKSGLPSDRFFAERPEGSVSTLKIQRTQQEDSAVYLCASSPPGPTPEQYFGPGTRLTVT.

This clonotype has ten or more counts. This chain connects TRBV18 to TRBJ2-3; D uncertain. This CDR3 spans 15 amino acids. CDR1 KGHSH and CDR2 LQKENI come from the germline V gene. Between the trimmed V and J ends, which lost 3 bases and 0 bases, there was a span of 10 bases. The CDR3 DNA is TGTGCCAGCTCACCCCCGGGCCCAAGCACAGATACGCAGTATTTT. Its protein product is CASSPPGPSTDTQYF.

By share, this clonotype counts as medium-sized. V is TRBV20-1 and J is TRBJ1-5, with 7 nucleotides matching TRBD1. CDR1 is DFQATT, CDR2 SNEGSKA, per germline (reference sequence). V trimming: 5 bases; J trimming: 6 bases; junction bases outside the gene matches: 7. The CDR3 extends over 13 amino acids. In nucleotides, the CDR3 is TGCAGTGCTGCCGGGACAGCAAGTCAGCCCCAGCATTTT. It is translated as CSAAGTASQPQHF.

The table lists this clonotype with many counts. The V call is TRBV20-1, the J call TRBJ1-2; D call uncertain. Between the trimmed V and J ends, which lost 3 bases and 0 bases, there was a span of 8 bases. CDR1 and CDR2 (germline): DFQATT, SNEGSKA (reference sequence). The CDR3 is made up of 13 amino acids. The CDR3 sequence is CSASEGANYGYTF. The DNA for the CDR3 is TGCAGTGCTAGCGAGGGTGCTAACTATGGCTACACCTTC.

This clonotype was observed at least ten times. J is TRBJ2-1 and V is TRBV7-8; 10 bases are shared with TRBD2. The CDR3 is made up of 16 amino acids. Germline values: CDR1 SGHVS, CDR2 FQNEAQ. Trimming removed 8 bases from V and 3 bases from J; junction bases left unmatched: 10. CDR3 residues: CASLLAGNAYYNEQFF. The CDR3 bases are TGTGCCAGCCTACTAGCGGGGAATGCATACTACAATGAGCAGTTCTTC.

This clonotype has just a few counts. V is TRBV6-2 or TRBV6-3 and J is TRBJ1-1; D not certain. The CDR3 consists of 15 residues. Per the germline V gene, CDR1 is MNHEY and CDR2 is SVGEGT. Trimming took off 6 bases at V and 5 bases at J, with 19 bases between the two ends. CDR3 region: CASSPRSLGKTEAFF. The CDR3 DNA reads TGTGCCAGCAGCCCCCGGAGCCTCGGGAAGACTGAAGCTTTCTTT.

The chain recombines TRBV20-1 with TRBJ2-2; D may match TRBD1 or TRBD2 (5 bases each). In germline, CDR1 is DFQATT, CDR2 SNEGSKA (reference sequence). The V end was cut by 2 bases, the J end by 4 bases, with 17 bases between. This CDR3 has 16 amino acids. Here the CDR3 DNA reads TGCAGTGCTAGACTCTCCGGGGCCCCGAGCACCGGGGAGCTGTTTTTT. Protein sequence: CSARLSGAPSTGELFF.

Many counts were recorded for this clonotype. The CDR3 nucleotides are TGTGCCAGCAGCTTATGGGGCGCCGGGGAGCTGTTTTTT. Translating gives CASSLWGAGELFF. The rearrangement links TRBV7-8 to TRBJ2-2; TRBD1 might be the D (5 bases). Trimming cost V 2 bases and J 6 bases, with 7 bases left between them. CDR3 size: 13 residues. Germline assignment: CDR1 SGHVS and CDR2 FQNEAQ.

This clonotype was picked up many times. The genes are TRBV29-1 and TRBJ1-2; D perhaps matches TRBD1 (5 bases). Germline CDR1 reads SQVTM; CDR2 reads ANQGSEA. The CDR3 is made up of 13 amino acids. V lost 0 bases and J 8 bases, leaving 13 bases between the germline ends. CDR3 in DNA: TGCAGCGTTGAAGAATGGAAGTCAGGGGGCTACACCTTC. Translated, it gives CSVEEWKSGGYTF.

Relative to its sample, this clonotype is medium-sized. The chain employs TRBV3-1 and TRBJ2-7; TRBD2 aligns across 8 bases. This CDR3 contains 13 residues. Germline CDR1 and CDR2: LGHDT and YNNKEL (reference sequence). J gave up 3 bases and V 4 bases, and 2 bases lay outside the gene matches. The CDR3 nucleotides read TGTGCCAGCAGCCTTCTAGCGGGCTACGAGCAGTACTTC. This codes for CASSLLAGYEQYF.

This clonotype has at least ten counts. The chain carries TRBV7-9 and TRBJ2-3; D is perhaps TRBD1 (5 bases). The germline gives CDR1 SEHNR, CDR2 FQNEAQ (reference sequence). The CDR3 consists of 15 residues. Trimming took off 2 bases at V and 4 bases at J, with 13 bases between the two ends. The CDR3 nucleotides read TGTGCCAGCAGCTTACGTCAGGGCCGCGCAGATACGCAGTATTTT. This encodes CASSLRQGRADTQYF.

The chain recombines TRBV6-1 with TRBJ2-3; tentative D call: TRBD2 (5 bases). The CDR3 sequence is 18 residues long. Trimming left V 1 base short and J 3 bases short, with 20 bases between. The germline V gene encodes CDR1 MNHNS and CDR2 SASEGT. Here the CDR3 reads CASSEVSRSGWKTDTQYF. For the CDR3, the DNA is TGTGCCAGCAGTGAAGTTTCTCGGTCGGGGTGGAAGACAGATACGCAGTATTTT.

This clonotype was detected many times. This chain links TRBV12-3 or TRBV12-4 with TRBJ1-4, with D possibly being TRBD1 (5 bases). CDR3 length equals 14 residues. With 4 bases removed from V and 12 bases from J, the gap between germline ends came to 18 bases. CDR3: CASSSGLFREQLFF. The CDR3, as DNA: TGTGCCAGCAGTTCAGGACTCTTCAGGGAGCAACTGTTTTTT.

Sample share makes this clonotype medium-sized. The CDR3 DNA sequence: TGCAGTGCTAGAGTGCCTAGCGGGGGCACCCTCACAGATACGCAGTATTTT. Translated, it gives CSARVPSGGTLTDTQYF. The chain has TRBV20-1 and TRBJ2-3, with 10 nucleotides matching TRBD2. Unmatched junction bases numbered 9, after V lost 1 base and J lost 2 bases. The length of the CDR3 is 17 residues. Per germline, CDR1 DFQATT and CDR2 SNEGSKA (reference sequence).

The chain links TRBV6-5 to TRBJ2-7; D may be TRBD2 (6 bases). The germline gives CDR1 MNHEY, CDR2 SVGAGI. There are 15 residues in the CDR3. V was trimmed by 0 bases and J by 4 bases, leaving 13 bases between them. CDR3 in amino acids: CASSYSTGVNYEQYF. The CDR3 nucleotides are TGTGCCAGCAGTTACTCGACGGGGGTCAATTACGAGCAGTACTTC.

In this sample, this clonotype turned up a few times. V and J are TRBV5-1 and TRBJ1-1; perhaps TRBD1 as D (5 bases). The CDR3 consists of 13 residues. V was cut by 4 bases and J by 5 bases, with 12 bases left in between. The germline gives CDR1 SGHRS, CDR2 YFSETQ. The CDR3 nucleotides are TGCGCCAGCAGCCCCCGGGGGGGGACTGAAGCTTTCTTT. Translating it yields CASSPRGGTEAFF.

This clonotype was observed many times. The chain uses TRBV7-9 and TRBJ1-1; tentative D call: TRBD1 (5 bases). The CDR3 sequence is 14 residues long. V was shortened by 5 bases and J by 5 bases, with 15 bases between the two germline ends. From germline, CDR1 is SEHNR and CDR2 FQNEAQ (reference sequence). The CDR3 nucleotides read TGTGCCAGCAGCCTTGCGGGGGGTCGGACTGAAGCTTTCTTT. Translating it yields CASSLAGGRTEAFF.

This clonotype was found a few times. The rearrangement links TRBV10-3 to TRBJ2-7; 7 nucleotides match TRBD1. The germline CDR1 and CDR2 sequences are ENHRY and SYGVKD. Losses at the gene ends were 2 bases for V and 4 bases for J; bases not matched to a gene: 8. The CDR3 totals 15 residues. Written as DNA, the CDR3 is TGTGCCATCAGTGAGATCGAACAGGGGTCGTACGAGCAGTACTTC. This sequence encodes CAISEIEQGSYEQYF.

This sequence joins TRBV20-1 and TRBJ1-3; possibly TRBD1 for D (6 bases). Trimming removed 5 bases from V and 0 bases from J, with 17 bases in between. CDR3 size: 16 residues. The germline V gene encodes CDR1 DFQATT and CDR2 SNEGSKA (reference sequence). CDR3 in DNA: TGCAGTGCTTTAGGGGGAGGTGGATACTCTGGAAACACCATATATTTT. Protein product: CSALGGGGYSGNTIYF.